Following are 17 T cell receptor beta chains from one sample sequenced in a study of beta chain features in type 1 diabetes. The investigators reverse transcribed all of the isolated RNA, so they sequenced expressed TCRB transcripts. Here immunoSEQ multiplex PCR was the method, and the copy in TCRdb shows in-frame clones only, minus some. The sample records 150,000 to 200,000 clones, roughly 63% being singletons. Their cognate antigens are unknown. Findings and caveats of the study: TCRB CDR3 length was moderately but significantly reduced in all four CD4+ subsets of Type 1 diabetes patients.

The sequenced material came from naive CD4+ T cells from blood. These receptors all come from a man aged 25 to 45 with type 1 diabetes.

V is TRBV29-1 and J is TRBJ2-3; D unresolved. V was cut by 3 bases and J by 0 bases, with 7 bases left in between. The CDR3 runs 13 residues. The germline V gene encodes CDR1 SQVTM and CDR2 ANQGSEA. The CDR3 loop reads CSVEEASTDTQYF. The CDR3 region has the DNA TGCAGCGTTGAGGAAGCTAGCACAGATACGCAGTATTTT.

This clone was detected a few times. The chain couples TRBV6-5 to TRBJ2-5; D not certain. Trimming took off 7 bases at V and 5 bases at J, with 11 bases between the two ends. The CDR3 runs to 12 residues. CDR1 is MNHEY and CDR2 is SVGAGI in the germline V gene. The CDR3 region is CASTSSRETQYF. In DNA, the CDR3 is TGTGCCAGCACCTCTTCAAGGGAGACCCAGTACTTC.

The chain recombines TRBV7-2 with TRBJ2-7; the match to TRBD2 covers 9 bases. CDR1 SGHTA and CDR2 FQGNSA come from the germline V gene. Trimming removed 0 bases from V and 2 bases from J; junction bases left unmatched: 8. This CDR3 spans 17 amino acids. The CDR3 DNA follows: TGTGCCAGCAGCTTAGCGCTTGGCGGGGGGGCACCCTACGAGCAGTACTTC. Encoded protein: CASSLALGGGAPYEQYF.

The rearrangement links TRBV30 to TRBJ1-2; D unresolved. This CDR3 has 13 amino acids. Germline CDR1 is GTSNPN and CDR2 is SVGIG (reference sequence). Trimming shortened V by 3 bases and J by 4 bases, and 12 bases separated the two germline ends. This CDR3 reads CAWSSQGPYGYTF. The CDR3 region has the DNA TGTGCCTGGAGCTCACAAGGCCCCTATGGCTACACCTTC.

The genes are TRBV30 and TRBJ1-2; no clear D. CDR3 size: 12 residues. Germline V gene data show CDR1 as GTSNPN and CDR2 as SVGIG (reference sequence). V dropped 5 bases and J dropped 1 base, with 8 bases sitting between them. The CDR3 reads CAWAGSNYGYTF. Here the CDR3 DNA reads TGTGCCTGGGCTGGAAGTAACTATGGCTACACCTTC.

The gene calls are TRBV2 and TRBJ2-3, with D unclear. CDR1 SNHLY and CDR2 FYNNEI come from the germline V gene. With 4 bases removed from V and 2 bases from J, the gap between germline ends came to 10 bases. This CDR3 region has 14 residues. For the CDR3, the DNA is TGTGCCAGCAGTGTCATCCTTCTCACAGATACGCAGTATTTT. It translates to CASSVILLTDTQYF.

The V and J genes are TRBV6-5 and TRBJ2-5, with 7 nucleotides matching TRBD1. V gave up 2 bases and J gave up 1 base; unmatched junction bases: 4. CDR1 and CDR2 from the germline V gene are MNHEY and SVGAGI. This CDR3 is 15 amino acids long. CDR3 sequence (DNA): TGTGCCAGCAGTTACACCACAGGGGTCCAAGAGACCCAGTACTTC. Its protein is CASSYTTGVQETQYF.

For the CDR3, the DNA is TGTGCCAGCTCACCGTTTGACAGGGGACCACAAGAGACCCAGTACTTC. Translated, it gives CASSPFDRGPQETQYF. V and J are TRBV18 and TRBJ2-5, with 8 bases identical to TRBD1. The CDR3 runs 16 residues. CDR1 KGHSH and CDR2 LQKENI come from the germline V gene. J gave up 2 bases and V 3 bases, and 8 bases lay outside the gene matches.

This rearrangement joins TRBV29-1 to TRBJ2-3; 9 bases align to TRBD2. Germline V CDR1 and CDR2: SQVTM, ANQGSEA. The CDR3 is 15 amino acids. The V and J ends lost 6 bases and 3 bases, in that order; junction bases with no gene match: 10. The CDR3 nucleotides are TGCAGCGTGTCCCCGACTAGCGGAGATACAGATACGCAGTATTTT. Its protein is CSVSPTSGDTDTQYF.

DNA of the CDR3: TGTGCCTGGAGCAAGGGGGAGAATCAAGAGACCCAGTACTTC. Protein sequence: CAWSKGENQETQYF. V gene TRBV30 combines with J gene TRBJ2-5; D is perhaps TRBD1 (6 bases). Germline lookup yields CDR1 GTSNPN and CDR2 SVGIG (reference sequence). Trimming left V 3 bases short and J 2 bases short, with 13 bases between. The CDR3 sequence is 14 residues long.

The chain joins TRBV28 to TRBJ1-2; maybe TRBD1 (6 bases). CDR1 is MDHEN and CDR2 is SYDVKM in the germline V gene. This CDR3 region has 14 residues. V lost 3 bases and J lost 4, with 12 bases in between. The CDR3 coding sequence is TGTGCCAGCAGTTTTCCCGACAGGATCTATGGCTACACCTTC. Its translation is CASSFPDRIYGYTF.

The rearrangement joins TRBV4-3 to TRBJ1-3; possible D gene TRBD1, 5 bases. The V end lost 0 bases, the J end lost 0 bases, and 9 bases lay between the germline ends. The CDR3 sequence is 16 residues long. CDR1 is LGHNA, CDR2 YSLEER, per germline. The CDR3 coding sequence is TGCGCCAGCAGCCAAGATCCGCAGGGCTCTGGAAACACCATATATTTT. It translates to CASSQDPQGSGNTIYF.

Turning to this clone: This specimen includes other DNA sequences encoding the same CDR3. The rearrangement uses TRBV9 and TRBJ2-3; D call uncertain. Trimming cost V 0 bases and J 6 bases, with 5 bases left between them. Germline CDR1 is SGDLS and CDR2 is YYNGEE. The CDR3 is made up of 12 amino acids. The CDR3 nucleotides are TGTGCCAGCAGCGTAGCTATCGATACGCAGTATTTT. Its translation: CASSVAIDTQYF. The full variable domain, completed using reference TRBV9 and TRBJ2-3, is DSGVTQTPKHLITATGQRVTLRCSPRSGDLSVYWYQQSLDQGLQFLIQYYNGEERAKGNILERFSAQQFPDLHSELNLSSLELGDSALYFCASSVAIDTQYFGPGTRLTVL.

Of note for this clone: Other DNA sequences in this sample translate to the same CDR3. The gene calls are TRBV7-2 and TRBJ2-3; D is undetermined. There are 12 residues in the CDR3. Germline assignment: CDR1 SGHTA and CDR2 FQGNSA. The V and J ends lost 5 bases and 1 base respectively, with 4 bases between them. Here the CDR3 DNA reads TGTGCCAGCAGCCCACGCACAGATACGCAGTATTTT. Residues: CASSPRTDTQYF.

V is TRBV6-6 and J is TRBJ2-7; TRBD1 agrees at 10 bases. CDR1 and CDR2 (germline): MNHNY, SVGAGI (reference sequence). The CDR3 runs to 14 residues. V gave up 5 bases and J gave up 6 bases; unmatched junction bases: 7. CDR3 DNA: TGTGCCAGCAGTCCCCCCGGACAGGGGGTCGAGCAGTACTTC. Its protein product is CASSPPGQGVEQYF.

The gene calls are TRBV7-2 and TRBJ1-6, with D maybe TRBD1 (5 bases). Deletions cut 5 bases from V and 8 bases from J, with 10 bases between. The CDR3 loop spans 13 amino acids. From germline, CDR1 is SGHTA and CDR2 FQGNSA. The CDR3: CASSVVGDSPLHF. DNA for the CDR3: TGTGCCAGCAGCGTCGTAGGGGATTCACCCCTCCACTTT.

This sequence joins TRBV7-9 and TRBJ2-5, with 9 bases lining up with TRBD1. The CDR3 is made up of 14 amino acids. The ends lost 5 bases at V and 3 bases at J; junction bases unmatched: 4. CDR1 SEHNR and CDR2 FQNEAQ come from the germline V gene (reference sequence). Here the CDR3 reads CASSQRQGEETQYF. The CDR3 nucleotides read TGTGCCAGCAGCCAACGACAGGGGGAAGAGACCCAGTACTTC. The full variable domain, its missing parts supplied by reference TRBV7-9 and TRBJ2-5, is DTGVSQNPRHKITKRGQNVTFRCDPISEHNRLYWYRQTLGQGPEFLTYFQNEAQLEKSRLLSDRFSAERPKGSFSTLEIQRTEQGDSAMYLCASSQRQGEETQYFGPGTRLLVL.